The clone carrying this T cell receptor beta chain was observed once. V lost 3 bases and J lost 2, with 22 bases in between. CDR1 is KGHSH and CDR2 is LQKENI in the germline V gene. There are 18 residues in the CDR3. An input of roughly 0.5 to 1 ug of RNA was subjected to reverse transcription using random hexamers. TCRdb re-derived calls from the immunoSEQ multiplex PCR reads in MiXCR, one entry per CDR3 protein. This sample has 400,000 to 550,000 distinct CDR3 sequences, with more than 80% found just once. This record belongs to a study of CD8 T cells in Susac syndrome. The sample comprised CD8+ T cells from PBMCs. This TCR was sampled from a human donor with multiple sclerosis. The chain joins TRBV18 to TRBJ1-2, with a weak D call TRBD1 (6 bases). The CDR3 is CASSPRTALGPGNYGYTF. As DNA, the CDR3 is TGTGCCAGCTCACCGAGGACAGCTCTGGGACCAGGCAACTATGGCTACACCTTC.